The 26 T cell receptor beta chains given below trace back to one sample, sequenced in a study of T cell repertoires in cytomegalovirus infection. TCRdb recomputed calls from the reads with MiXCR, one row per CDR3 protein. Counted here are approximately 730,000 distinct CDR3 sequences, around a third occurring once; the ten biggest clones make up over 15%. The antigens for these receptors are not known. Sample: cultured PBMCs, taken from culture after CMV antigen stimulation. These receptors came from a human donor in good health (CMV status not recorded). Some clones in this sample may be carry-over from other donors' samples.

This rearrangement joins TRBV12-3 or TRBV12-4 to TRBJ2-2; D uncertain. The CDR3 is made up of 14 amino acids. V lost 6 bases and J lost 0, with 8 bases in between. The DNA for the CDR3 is TGTGCCAGCAGCCCACACGCGAACACCGGGGAGCTGTTTTTT. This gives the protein CASSPHANTGELFF.

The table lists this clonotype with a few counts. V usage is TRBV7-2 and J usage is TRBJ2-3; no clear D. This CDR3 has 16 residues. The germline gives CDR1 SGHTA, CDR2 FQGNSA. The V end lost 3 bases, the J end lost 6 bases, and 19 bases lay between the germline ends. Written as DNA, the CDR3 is TGTGCCAGCAGCTTTGGCGGAACCCTAGAAGGGGATACGCAGTATTTT. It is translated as CASSFGGTLEGDTQYF.

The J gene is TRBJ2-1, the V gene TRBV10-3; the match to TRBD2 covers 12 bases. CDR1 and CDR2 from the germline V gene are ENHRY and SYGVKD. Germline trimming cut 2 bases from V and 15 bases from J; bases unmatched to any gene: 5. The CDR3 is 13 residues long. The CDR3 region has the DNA TGTGCCATCAGTGAGAGGACTAGCGGGGCAGGGTTCTTC. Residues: CAISERTSGAGFF.

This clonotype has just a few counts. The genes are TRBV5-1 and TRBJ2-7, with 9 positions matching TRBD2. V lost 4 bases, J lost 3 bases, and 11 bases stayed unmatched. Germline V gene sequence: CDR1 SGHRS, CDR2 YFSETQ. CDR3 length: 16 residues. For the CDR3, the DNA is TGCGCCAGCAGCCCCCGGGGTGAGCGGGGGGTCTACGAGCAGTACTTC. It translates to CASSPRGERGVYEQYF.

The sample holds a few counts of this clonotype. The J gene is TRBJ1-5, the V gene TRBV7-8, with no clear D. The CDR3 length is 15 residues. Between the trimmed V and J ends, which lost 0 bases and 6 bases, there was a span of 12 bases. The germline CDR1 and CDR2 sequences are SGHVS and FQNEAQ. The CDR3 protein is CASSLAIGLLQPQHF. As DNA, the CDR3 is TGTGCCAGCAGCTTAGCCATTGGACTCCTTCAGCCCCAGCATTTT. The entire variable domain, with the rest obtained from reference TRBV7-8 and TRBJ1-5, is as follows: GAGVSQSPRYKVAKRGQDVALRCDPISGHVSLFWYQQALGQGPEFLTYFQNEAQLDKSGLPSDRFFAERPEGSVSTLKIQRTQQEDSAVYLCASSLAIGLLQPQHFGDGTRLSIL.

The CDR3 reads CASSQDKWRLYF. In DNA form, the CDR3 reads TGCGCCAGCAGCCAAGATAAGTGGAGGCTGTACTTC. The chain uses TRBV4-1 and TRBJ2-7, with D tentatively TRBD2 (5 bases). The V gene lost 0 bases and the J gene lost 12 bases, with 12 bases spanning the gap. The germline CDR1 and CDR2 sequences are MGHRA and YSYEKL. This CDR3 has 12 residues.

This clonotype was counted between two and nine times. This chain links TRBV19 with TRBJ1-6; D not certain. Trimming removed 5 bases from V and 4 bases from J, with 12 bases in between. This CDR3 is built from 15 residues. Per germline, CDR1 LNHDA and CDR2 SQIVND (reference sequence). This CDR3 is CASSAVGGYNSPLHF. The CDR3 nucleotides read TGTGCCAGTAGTGCCGTGGGAGGTTATAATTCACCCCTCCACTTT.

DNA for the CDR3: TGTGCCAGCAGCGCCGACTCAAATTCACCCCTCCACTTT. The encoded protein is CASSADSNSPLHF. The chain uses TRBV9 and TRBJ1-6; D not resolved. This CDR3 region has 13 residues. V shed 3 bases and J shed 7 bases, with 8 bases lying between them. The germline V gene has CDR1 SGDLS and CDR2 YYNGEE.

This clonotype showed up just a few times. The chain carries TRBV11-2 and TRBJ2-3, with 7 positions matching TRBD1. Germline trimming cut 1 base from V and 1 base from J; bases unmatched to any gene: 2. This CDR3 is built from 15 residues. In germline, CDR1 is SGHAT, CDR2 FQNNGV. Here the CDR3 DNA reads TGTGCCAGCAGCTTAGTCGGGACAGGCACAGATACGCAGTATTTT. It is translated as CASSLVGTGTDTQYF.

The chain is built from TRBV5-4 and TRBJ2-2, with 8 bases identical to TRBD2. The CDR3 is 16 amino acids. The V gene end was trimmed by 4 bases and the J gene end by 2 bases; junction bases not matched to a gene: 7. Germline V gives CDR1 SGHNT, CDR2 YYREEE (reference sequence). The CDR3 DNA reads TGTGCCAGCAGCCACCGGGGGGGAGCAAACACCGGGGAGCTGTTTTTT. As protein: CASSHRGGANTGELFF.

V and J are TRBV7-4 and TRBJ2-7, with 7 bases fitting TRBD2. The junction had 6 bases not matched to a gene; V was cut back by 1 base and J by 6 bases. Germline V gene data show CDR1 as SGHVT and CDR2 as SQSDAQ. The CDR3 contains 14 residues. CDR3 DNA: TGTGCCAGCAGCTTAGGGGGGGAGGGGAGCGAGCAGTACTTC. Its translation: CASSLGGEGSEQYF.

CDR3 bases: TGTGCCAGCTCCTCTAGCGGGAGTGGGGATGAGCAGTTCTTC. This encodes CASSSSGSGDEQFF. The V call is TRBV25-1, the J call TRBJ2-1; 10 bases map to TRBD2. Germline lookup yields CDR1 MGHDK and CDR2 SYGVNS. The V and J ends lost 8 bases and 8 bases, in that order; junction bases with no gene match: 9. The CDR3 sequence is 14 residues long.

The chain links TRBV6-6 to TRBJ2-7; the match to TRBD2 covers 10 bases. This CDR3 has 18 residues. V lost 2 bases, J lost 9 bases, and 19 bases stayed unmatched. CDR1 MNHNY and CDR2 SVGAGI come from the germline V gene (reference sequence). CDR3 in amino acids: CASSYRPPRIAGGFLQYF. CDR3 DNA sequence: TGTGCCAGCAGTTACCGCCCCCCCAGGATAGCGGGAGGATTTCTGCAGTACTTC.

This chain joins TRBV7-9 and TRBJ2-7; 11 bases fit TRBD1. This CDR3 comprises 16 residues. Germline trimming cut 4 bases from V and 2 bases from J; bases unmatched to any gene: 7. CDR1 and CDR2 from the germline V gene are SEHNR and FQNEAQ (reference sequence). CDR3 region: CASSSYSGQGAYEQYF. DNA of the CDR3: TGTGCCAGCAGCTCATATTCGGGACAGGGGGCCTACGAGCAGTACTTC.

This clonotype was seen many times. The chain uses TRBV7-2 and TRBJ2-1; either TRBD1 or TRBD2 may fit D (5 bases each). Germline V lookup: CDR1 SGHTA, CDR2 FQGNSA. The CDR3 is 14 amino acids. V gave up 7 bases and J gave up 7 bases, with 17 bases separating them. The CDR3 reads CASNTGTAHNEQFF. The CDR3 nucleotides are TGTGCCAGCAACACCGGGACCGCCCATAATGAGCAGTTCTTC.

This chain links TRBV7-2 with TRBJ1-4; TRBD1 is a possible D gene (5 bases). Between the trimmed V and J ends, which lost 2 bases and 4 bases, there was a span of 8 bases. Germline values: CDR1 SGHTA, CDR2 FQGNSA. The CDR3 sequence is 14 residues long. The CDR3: CASSLLGLNEKLFF. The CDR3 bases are TGTGCCAGCAGCTTATTGGGGCTTAATGAAAAACTGTTTTTT.

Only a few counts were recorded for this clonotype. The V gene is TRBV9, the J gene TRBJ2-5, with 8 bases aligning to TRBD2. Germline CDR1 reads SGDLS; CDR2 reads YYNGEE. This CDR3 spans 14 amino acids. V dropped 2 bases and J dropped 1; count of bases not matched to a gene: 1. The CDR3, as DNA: TGTGCCAGCAGCGTTGGGACTAGCCAAGAGACCCAGTACTTC. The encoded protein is CASSVGTSQETQYF. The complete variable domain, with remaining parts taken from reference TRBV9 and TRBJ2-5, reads DSGVTQTPKHLITATGQRVTLRCSPRSGDLSVYWYQQSLDQGLQFLIQYYNGEERAKGNILERFSAQQFPDLHSELNLSSLELGDSALYFCASSVGTSQETQYFGPGTRLLVL.

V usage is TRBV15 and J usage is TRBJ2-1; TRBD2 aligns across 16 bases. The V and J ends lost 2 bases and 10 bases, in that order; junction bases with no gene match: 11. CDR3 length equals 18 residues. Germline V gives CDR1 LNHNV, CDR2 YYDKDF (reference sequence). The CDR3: CATSRPQSGTSGRGEQFF. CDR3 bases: TGTGCCACCAGCAGACCCCAATCAGGGACTAGCGGGAGGGGAGAGCAGTTCTTC.

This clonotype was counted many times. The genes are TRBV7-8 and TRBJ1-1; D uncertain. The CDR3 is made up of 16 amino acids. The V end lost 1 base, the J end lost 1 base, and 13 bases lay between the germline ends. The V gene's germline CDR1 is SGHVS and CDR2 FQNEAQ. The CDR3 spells CASSLVAGSANTEAFF. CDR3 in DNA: TGTGCCAGCAGCTTAGTGGCGGGCTCTGCGAACACTGAAGCTTTCTTT.

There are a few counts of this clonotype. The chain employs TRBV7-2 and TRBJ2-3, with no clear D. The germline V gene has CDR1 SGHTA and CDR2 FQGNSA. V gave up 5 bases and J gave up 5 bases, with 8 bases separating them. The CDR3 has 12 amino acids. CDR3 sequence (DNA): TGTGCCAGCAGCCCGCTTTTAGATACGCAGTATTTT. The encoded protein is CASSPLLDTQYF.

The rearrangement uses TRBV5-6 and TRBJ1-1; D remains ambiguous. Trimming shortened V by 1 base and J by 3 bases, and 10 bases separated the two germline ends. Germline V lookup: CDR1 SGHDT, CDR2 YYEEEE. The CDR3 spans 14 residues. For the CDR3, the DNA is TGTGCCAGCAGCTTGATGGTTCGGGACACTGAAGCTTTCTTT. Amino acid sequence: CASSLMVRDTEAFF.

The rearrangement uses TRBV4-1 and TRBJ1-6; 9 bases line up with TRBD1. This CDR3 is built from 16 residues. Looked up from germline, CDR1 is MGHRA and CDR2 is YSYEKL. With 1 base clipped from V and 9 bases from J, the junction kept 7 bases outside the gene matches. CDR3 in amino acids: CASSQGLRDRVSPLHF. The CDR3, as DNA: TGCGCCAGCAGCCAAGGCCTCCGGGACAGGGTTTCACCCCTCCACTTT.

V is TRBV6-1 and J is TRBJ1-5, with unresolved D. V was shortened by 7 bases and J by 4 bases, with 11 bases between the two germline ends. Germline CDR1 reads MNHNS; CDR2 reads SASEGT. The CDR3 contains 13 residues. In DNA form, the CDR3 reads TGTGCCAGCATGCGGATAGGGAATCAGCCCCAGCATTTT. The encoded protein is CASMRIGNQPQHF.

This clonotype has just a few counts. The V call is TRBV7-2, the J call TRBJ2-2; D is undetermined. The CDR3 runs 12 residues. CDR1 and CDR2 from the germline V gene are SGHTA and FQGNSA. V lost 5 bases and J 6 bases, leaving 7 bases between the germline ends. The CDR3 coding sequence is TGTGCCAGCAGCCGGTGGTCCGGGGAGCTGTTTTTT. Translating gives CASSRWSGELFF. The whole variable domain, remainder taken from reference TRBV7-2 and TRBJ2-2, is GAGVSQSPSNKVTEKGKDVELRCDPISGHTALYWYRQSLGQGLEFLIYFQGNSAPDKSGLPSDRFSAERTGGSVSTLTIQRTQQEDSAVYLCASSRWSGELFFGEGSRLTVL.

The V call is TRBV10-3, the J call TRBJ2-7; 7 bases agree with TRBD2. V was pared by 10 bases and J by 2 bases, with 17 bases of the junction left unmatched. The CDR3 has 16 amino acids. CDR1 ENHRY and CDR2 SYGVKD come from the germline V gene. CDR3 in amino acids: CATADLTKRGPYEQYF. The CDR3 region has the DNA TGTGCCACCGCCGACCTCACTAAGCGGGGCCCCTACGAGCAGTACTTC.

Here the CDR3 reads CASTGGGQAFF. The CDR3 bases are TGTGCCAGCACCGGGGGAGGGCAAGCTTTCTTT. The chain couples TRBV7-2 to TRBJ1-1; TRBD1 is a possible D gene (5 bases). Germline CDR1 SGHTA, CDR2 FQGNSA. V lost 7 bases, J lost 9 bases, and 12 bases lay in between. The CDR3 spans 11 residues. Supplemented by reference TRBV7-2 and TRBJ1-1, the full variable domain reads GAGVSQSPSNKVTEKGKDVELRCDPISGHTALYWYRQSLGQGLEFLIYFQGNSAPDKSGLPSDRFSAERTGGSVSTLTIQRTQQEDSAVYLCASTGGGQAFFGQGTRLTVV.